These T cell receptor beta chains were read from a single sample in a study of blood T cell repertoires in COVID-19. Only in-frame clones appear in the TCRdb table, and some are missing; sequencing was by immunoSEQ multiplex PCR. Of fewer than 120,000 clones listed, roughly four fifths are singletons. The material sequenced was peripheral blood. Receptor source: an older woman with acute or convalescent COVID-19. The CDR3 runs from the conserved cysteine through the conserved F or W. Each record gives: clone size, D gene, V gene, J gene, CDR3 DNA, CDR3 protein. D genes are given only for firm matches. Some rows have no size entry. The others give once, few or many, or a class for an expanded clone.

>.|TRBD1|TRBV5-6|TRBJ1-2
TGTGCCAGCAGCCGTCGGAGGGGACAGGGCTCTACTAACTATGGCTACACCTTC
CASSRRRGQGSTNYGYTF
>.|.|TRBV5-5|TRBJ1-2
TGTGCCAGCAGCTTGGAGCACAGAATCTATGGCTACACCTTC
CASSLEHRIYGYTF
>once|.|TRBV25-1|TRBJ1-6
TGTGCCAGCAGTGAATCCCCTCGTAAGGTCGGGAGGGATTCACCCCTCCACTTT
CASSESPRKVGRDSPLHF
>.|.|TRBV11-3|TRBJ1-2
TGTGCCAGCAGCGCAAGCAGGGGAAATGGCTACACCTTC
CASSASRGNGYTF
>.|.|TRBV4-2|TRBJ1-2
TGTGCCAGCAGCCAAGACACGAGGAACTATGGCTACACCTTC
CASSQDTRNYGYTF
>.|TRBD1|TRBV4-3|TRBJ1-5
TGCGCCAGCAGCCAAACAACAGGGGGCAATCAGCCCCAGCATTTT
CASSQTTGGNQPQHF
>.|TRBD1|TRBV28|TRBJ2-7
TGTGCCAGCAGCCCTTACCACCGGGACAGGGGCTACGAGCAGTACTTC
CASSPYHRDRGYEQYF
>.|.|TRBV19|TRBJ1-1
TGTGCCAGTAGTATGCAGGACACTGAAGCTTTCTTT
CASSMQDTEAFF
>.|.|TRBV2|TRBJ2-1
TGTGCCAGCGCCCCTCGAGAAGTCTACAATGAGCAGTTCTTC
CASAPREVYNEQFF
>.|.|TRBV19|TRBJ1-1
TGTGCCAGTAGTATACGGTTGAACACTGAAGCTTTCTTT
CASSIRLNTEAFF
>once|.|TRBV24-1|TRBJ2-1
TGTGCCACCAGTGATCTGGAACTACAAGGAAGGTACAATGAGCAGTTCTTC
CATSDLELQGRYNEQFF
>.|.|TRBV11-3|TRBJ2-5
TGTGCCAGCAGCTTACACCGGGACTCGACCCAGTACTTC
CASSLHRDSTQYF
>.|TRBD1|TRBV3-1/TRBV3-2|TRBJ1-1
TGTGCCAGCAGCTCCCTACAGGGGGCCTCTGAAGCTTTCTTT
CASSSLQGASEAFF
>.|.|TRBV3-1/TRBV3-2|TRBJ1-3
TGTGCCAGCAGCCGGGGACATGGAAACACCATATATTTT
CASSRGHGNTIYF
>once|TRBD1|TRBV4-1|TRBJ2-7
TGCGCCAGCAGCCAGACCAGACAGGGGGCCCCCTACGAGCAGTACTTC
CASSQTRQGAPYEQYF
>.|.|TRBV30|TRBJ2-6
TGTGCCTGGAAACTGGACAGCTCTGGGGCCAACGTCCTGACTTTC
CAWKLDSSGANVLTF
>.|TRBD1|TRBV11-3|TRBJ1-1
TGTGCCAGCAGCTCAGGGGGTCGGCCAGCAGGGGCTTTCTTT
CASSSGGRPAGAFF
>many|TRBD1|TRBV2|TRBJ1-5
TGTGCCAGCAGTGAAATGACAGGGGGCAATCAGCCCCAGCATTTT
CASSEMTGGNQPQHF